Listed below are T cell receptor beta chains from one sample, sequenced in a study of blood T cells in healthy people across ages. Each CDR3 protein is one row after TCRdb ran MiXCR on the 5' RACE reads. The sample shows some 730,000 distinct CDR3 sequences, about a fifth of them seen only once. Sequencing was carried out using blood. The receptors come from a man between 65 and 85 years old in good health. Both conserved end residues are part of each CDR3. A D gene is named only where the DNA matches it firmly. Clone size, where shown, is once, few, many, or a class for clones that have expanded.

CDR3 | DNA | size | V | D | J | length
CASSLQPRNTGELFF | TGTGCCAGCAGCTTACAGCCCCGGAACACCGGGGAGCTGTTTTTT | few | TRBV7-2 | - | TRBJ2-2 | 15
CAISGRASGITEDTQYF | TGTGCCATCAGTGGCCGGGCTAGCGGGATAACGGAGGATACGCAGTATTTT | - | TRBV10-3 | TRBD2 | TRBJ2-3 | 17
CATSDGTEVQETQYF | TGTGCCACCAGTGATGGGACGGAAGTACAAGAGACCCAGTACTTC | few | TRBV24-1 | - | TRBJ2-5 | 15
CASNYPGSNEKLFF | TGTGCCAGCAACTATCCAGGAAGTAATGAAAAACTGTTTTTT | few | TRBV2 | - | TRBJ1-4 | 14
CASSYLTGSQPQHF | TGTGCCAGCAGTTACCTGACAGGGTCTCAGCCCCAGCATTTT | - | TRBV6-6 | TRBD1 | TRBJ1-5 | 14
CSARRTGKKETQYF | TGCAGTGCTAGACGGACTGGAAAGAAAGAGACCCAGTACTTC | few | TRBV20-1 | - | TRBJ2-5 | 14
CASRPLGGQGLYGYTF | TGTGCCAGCAGACCTCTGGGGGGACAGGGATTGTATGGCTACACCTTC | - | TRBV6-2/TRBV6-3 | TRBD1 | TRBJ1-2 | 16
CASSSVGTALFF | TGTGCCAGCAGCTCAGTAGGAACGGCACTGTTTTTT | - | TRBV7-9 | - | TRBJ1-4 | 12
CASRGLAGDGSSYNEQFF | TGTGCCAGCAGGGGGCTAGCGGGAGACGGGAGCTCCTACAATGAGCAGTTCTTC | - | TRBV12-3/TRBV12-4 | TRBD2 | TRBJ2-1 | 18
CASSQGRLIQETQYF | TGTGCCAGCAGCCAAGGACGGCTTATCCAAGAGACCCAGTACTTC | few | TRBV3-1 | - | TRBJ2-5 | 15
CASAIRAYNEQFF | TGTGCCAGCGCCATCAGGGCCTACAATGAGCAGTTCTTC | few | TRBV12-3/TRBV12-4 | - | TRBJ2-1 | 13
CASSEPPSTDTQYF | TGTGCCAGCAGTGAACCCCCCAGCACAGATACGCAGTATTTT | - | TRBV6-1 | - | TRBJ2-3 | 14
CASSPRTGPSHGYTF | TGTGCCAGCAGTCCGAGGACGGGACCTTCTCATGGCTACACCTTC | few | TRBV27 | - | TRBJ1-2 | 15
CSASPPLGTYHYTF | TGCAGTGCTAGCCCACCCCTAGGGACATATCACTACACCTTC | - | TRBV20-1 | - | TRBJ1-2 | 14
CASSTSGGRTHNEQFF | TGTGCCAGCAGTACGTCTGGCGGGAGGACCCACAATGAGCAGTTCTTC | - | TRBV7-9 | TRBD2 | TRBJ2-1 | 16
CASSKSGGAGNEQFF | TGTGCCAGCAGCAAAAGCGGGGGGGCTGGGAATGAACAGTTCTTC | - | TRBV6-6 | TRBD2 | TRBJ2-1 | 15
CASSLVSPHNSPLHF | TGTGCCAGCAGTTTGGTCAGCCCCCATAATTCACCCCTCCACTTT | few | TRBV28 | - | TRBJ1-6 | 15
CASSPGGGGAWLEATTDTQYF | TGTGCCAGCAGCCCAGGTGGAGGGGGCGCGTGGTTAGAGGCTACCACAGATACGCAGTATTTT | many | TRBV11-2 | - | TRBJ2-3 | 21
CASMGQDQETQYF | TGTGCCAGCATGGGACAGGACCAAGAGACCCAGTACTTC | - | TRBV7-9 | TRBD1 | TRBJ2-5 | 13
CASTLLARVNEQFF | TGTGCCAGCACCCTCCTCGCCAGGGTGAATGAGCAGTTCTTC | few | TRBV28 | - | TRBJ2-1 | 14
CASSVGGTGYTEAFF | TGTGCCAGCAGCGTGGGCGGGACAGGGTACACTGAAGCTTTCTTT | - | TRBV7-2 | TRBD1 | TRBJ1-1 | 15
CSVEAGGQPDTQYF | TGCAGCGTTGAAGCGGGGGGGCAGCCCGATACGCAGTATTTT | - | TRBV29-1 | TRBD2 | TRBJ2-3 | 14
CASSLWGRVTEAFF | TGTGCCAGCAGTTTATGGGGTAGGGTCACTGAAGCTTTCTTT | - | TRBV28 | - | TRBJ1-1 | 14
CSALGDRGTGELFF | TGCAGTGCTCTGGGGGACAGGGGCACCGGGGAGCTGTTTTTT | few | TRBV20-1 | TRBD1 | TRBJ2-2 | 14
CSARAATLGQETQYF | TGCAGTGCTAGGGCGGCTACTCTTGGGCAAGAGACCCAGTACTTC | few | TRBV20-1 | - | TRBJ2-5 | 15
CASSRQQNYGYTF | TGTGCCAGCAGTCGACAGCAAAACTATGGCTACACCTTC | many | TRBV28 | - | TRBJ1-2 | 13
CASSQGPVSKPPNYGYTF | TGCGCCAGCAGCCAAGGACCTGTAAGCAAGCCTCCTAACTATGGCTACACCTTC | few | TRBV4-1 | - | TRBJ1-2 | 18
CASSLYGQGPEEKLFF | TGTGCCAGCAGCCTCTATGGACAGGGGCCCGAAGAAAAACTGTTTTTT | - | TRBV5-5 | TRBD1 | TRBJ1-4 | 16
CASSPAGQDNNYGYTF | TGTGCCAGCAGCCCCGCGGGACAGGACAACAACTATGGCTACACCTTC | - | TRBV27 | TRBD1 | TRBJ1-2 | 16
CASSLEGALGSPLHF | TGTGCCAGCAGCTTAGAAGGCGCCTTAGGGTCACCCCTCCACTTT | few | TRBV7-2 | - | TRBJ1-6 | 15
CASRNQQGAVNTIYF | TGTGCCAGCAGAAATCAACAGGGGGCTGTAAACACCATATATTTT | - | TRBV12-3/TRBV12-4 | TRBD1 | TRBJ1-3 | 15
CASREDRNSGNTIYF | TGTGCCAGCAGGGAGGACAGAAACTCTGGAAACACCATATATTTT | - | TRBV2 | - | TRBJ1-3 | 15
CASLGGGASYNEQFF | TGTGCCAGTTTGGGCGGGGGGGCCTCCTACAATGAGCAGTTCTTC | few | TRBV28 | TRBD2 | TRBJ2-1 | 15
CASSELLDYGYTF | TGTGCCAGCAGTGAACTTTTGGACTATGGCTACACCTTC | few | TRBV6-5 | - | TRBJ1-2 | 13
CATSRDTWSADTQYF | TGTGCCACCAGCAGAGATACCTGGTCGGCAGATACGCAGTATTTT | - | TRBV15 | - | TRBJ2-3 | 15
CASSEGEQIKETQYF | TGTGCCAGCAGTGAAGGGGAACAGATCAAAGAGACCCAGTACTTC | - | TRBV2 | - | TRBJ2-5 | 15
CASSLGGTGEKLFF | TGTGCCAGCAGTTTGGGTGGGACAGGTGAAAAACTGTTTTTT | few | TRBV5-1 | TRBD1 | TRBJ1-4 | 14
CASSLTGGFAEAFF | TGTGCCAGCAGCTTAACGGGGGGGTTCGCTGAAGCTTTCTTT | - | TRBV7-3 | - | TRBJ1-1 | 14
CSVLPQGGETQYF | TGCAGCGTTCTACCCCAGGGGGGCGAGACCCAGTACTTC | - | TRBV29-1 | - | TRBJ2-5 | 13
CASSHPTENTEAFF | TGCGCCAGCAGCCACCCGACTGAGAACACTGAAGCTTTCTTT | few | TRBV4-1 | - | TRBJ1-1 | 14
CASRAGTSGGRNEQFF | TGTGCCAGCAGGGCCGGGACTAGCGGGGGGAGGAATGAGCAGTTCTTC | few | TRBV12-3/TRBV12-4 | TRBD2 | TRBJ2-1 | 16
CSARDRDSKNIQYF | TGCAGTGCTAGAGACCGGGACAGTAAAAACATTCAGTACTTC | - | TRBV20-1 | TRBD1 | TRBJ2-4 | 14
CASSLSKYSEQFF | TGTGCCAGCAGCTTGTCGAAATACAGTGAGCAGTTCTTC | many | TRBV7-2 | - | TRBJ2-1 | 13
CASSLAWGSGANVLTF | TGCGCCAGCAGCTTGGCCTGGGGCTCTGGGGCCAACGTCCTGACTTTC | few | TRBV5-1 | - | TRBJ2-6 | 16
CASSQELLGEGGYTF | TGTGCCAGCAGCCAAGAACTCCTAGGGGAGGGCGGCTACACCTTC | once | TRBV3-1 | - | TRBJ1-2 | 15
CASSQLRTGANVLTF | TGTGCCAGCAGCCAACTTCGGACTGGGGCCAACGTCCTGACTTTC | few | TRBV7-9 | - | TRBJ2-6 | 15
CSVQGAPGYGYTF | TGCAGCGTTCAGGGGGCGCCGGGTTATGGCTACACCTTC | - | TRBV29-1 | TRBD1 | TRBJ1-2 | 13
CSASLIRRGVRQETQYF | TGCAGTGCTAGTTTGATCCGGAGGGGCGTCCGGCAAGAGACCCAGTACTTC | few | TRBV20-1 | - | TRBJ2-5 | 17
CSAELAGADTQYF | TGCAGTGCTGAACTAGCGGGAGCAGATACGCAGTATTTT | - | TRBV20-1 | TRBD2 | TRBJ2-3 | 13
CASTWTGQWEKLFF | TGTGCCAGCACCTGGACAGGGCAATGGGAAAAACTGTTTTTT | few | TRBV2 | TRBD1 | TRBJ1-4 | 14
CSVRDRAMGNTGELFF | TGCAGCGTCAGAGACAGGGCGATGGGGAACACCGGGGAGCTGTTTTTT | - | TRBV29-1 | TRBD1 | TRBJ2-2 | 16
CASSLSLRIGIEQFF | TGTGCCAGCAGTTTAAGTCTTCGCATAGGGATTGAGCAGTTCTTC | few | TRBV28 | - | TRBJ2-1 | 15
CASSPTFSSSYNEQFF | TGTGCCAGCAGTCCTACGTTCTCCAGCTCCTACAATGAGCAGTTCTTC | - | TRBV28 | - | TRBJ2-1 | 16